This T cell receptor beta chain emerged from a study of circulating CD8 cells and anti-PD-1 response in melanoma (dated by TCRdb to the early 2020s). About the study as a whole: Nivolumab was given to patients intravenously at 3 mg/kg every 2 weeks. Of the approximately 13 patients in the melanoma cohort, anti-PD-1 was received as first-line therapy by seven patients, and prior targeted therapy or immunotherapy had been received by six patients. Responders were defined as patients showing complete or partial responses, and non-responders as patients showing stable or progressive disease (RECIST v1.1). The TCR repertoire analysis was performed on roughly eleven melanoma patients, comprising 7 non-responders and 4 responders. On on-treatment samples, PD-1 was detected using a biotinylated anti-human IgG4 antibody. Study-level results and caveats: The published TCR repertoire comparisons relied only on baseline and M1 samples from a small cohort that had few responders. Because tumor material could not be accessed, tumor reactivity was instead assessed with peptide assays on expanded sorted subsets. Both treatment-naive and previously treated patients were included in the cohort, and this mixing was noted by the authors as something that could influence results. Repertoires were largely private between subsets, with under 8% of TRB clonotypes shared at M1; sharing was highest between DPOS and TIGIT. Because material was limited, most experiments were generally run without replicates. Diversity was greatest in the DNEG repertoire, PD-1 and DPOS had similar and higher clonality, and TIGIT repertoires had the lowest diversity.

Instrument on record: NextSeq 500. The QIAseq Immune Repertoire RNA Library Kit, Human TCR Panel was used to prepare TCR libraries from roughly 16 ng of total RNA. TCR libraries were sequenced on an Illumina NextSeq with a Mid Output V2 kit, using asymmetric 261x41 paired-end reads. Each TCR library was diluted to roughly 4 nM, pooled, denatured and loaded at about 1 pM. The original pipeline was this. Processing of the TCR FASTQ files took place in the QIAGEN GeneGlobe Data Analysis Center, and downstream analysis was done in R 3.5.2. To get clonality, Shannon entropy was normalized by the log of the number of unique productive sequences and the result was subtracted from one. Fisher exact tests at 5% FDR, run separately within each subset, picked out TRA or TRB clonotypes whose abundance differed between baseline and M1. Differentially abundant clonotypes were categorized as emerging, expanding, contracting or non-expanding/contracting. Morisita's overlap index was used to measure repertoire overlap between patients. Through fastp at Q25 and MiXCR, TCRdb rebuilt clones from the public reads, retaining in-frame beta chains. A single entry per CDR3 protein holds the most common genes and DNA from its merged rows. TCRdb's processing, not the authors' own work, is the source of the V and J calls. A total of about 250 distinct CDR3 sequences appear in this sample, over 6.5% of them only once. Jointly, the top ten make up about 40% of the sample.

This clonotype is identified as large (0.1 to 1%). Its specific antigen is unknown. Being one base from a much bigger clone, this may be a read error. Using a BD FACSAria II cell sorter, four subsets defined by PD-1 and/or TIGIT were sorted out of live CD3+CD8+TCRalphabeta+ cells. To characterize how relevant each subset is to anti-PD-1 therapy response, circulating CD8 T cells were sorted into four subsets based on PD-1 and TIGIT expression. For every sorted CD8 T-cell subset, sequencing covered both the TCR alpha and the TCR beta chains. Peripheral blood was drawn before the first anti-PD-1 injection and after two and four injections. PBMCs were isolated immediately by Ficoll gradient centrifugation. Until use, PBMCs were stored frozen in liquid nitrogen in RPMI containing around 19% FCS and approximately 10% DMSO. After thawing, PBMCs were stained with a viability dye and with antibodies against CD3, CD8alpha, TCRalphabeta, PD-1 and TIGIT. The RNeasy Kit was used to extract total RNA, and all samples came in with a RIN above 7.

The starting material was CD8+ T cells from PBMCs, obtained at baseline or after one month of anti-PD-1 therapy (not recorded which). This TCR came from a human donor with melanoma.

The sequence in DNA is TGTGCCAGCAGTCAATGGAGAGGCGGGAGAGTCCTAGCCAAAAACATTCAGTACTTC. This codes for CASSQWRGGRVLAKNIQYF. The chain is made from TRBV2 and TRBJ2-4; 7 bases in the middle match TRBD2. The germline V gene specifies SNHLY as CDR1 and FYNNEI as CDR2. The germline V and J ends show losses of 5 bases and 0 bases respectively, and no gene match explains 16 bases of the junction. Taken from cysteine to phenylalanine, the CDR3 has 19 residues. Only the CDR3 portion is preserved as DNA: 57 bases, with reading frame beginning at the first base.